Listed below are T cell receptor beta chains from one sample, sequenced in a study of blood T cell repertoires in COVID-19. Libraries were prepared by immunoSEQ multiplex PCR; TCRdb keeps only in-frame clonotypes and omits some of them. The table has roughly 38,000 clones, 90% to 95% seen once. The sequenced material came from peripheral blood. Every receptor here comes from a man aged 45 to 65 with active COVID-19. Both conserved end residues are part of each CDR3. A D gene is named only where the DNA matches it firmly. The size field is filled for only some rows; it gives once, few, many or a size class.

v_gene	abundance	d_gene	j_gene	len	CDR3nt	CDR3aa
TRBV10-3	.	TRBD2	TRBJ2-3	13	TGTGCCATCGCCACTAGCGGAACAGATACGCAGTATTTT	CAIATSGTDTQYF
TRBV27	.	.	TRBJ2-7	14	TGTGCCAGCAGTTTAGAGGGCAGGGGTAGTGAGCAGTACTTC	CASSLEGRGSEQYF
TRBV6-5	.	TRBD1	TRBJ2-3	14	TGTGCCAGCAGTTTACAGGGGGCCGGGGATACGCAGTATTTT	CASSLQGAGDTQYF
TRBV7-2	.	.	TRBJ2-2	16	TGTGCCAGCAGCAGCAGACTAGGCCCGGGGACCGGGGAGCTGTTTTTT	CASSSRLGPGTGELFF
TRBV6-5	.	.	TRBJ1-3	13	TGTGCCAGCGGGCAGGGGAGAGGAAACACCATATATTTT	CASGQGRGNTIYF
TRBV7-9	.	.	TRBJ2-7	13	TGTGCCAGCTCCCGGGTCGCATCCTACGAGCAGTACTTC	CASSRVASYEQYF
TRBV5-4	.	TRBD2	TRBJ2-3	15	TGTGCCAGCAGCTTGGGCGGGAGGAACACAGATACGCAGTATTTT	CASSLGGRNTDTQYF
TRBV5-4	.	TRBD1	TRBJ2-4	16	TGTGCCAGCAGCCACCGACAGGGGACGGAGGCACACATTCAGTACTTC	CASSHRQGTEAHIQYF
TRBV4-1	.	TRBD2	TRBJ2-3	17	TGCGCCAGCAGCCAAGGCGTGATAGCGGGGGGCCAAGATACGCAGTATTTT	CASSQGVIAGGQDTQYF
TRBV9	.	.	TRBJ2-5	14	TGTGCCAGCAGCGTAGGCGGGGTCCAAGAGACCCAGTACTTC	CASSVGGVQETQYF
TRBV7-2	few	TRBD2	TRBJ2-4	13	TGTGCCAGCAGCTTAGAGCGGGGAAACATTCAGTACTTC	CASSLERGNIQYF
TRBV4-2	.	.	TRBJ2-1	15	TGTGCCAGCAGTGGAGGAGCGGGTACCTACAATGAGCAGTTCTTC	CASSGGAGTYNEQFF
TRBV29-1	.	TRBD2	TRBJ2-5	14	TGCGGCGTGGGAGCGGGAGTGGGGCAAGAGACCCAGTACTTC	CGVGAGVGQETQYF
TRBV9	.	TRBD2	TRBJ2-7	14	TGTGCCAGCAGCCCGAGTGGACTAGACTACGAGCAGTACTTC	CASSPSGLDYEQYF
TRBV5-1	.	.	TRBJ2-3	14	TGCGCCAGCAGCTTGGCATCAGGGGCAGATACGCAGTATTTT	CASSLASGADTQYF
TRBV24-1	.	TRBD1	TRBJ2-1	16	TGTGCCACCAGTGACCAAAGGACAGGGGGCAACAATGAGCAGTTCTTC	CATSDQRTGGNNEQFF
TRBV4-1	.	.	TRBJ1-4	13	TGCGCCAGCAGCCAACGAGGGGGTGAAAAACTGTTTTTT	CASSQRGGEKLFF
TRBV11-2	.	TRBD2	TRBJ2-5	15	TGTGCCAGCAGCTCCGGGGGGGCCTGGAGGGAGACCCAGTACTTC	CASSSGGAWRETQYF
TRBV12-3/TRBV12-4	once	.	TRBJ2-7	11	TGTGCCAGCAGTTTCCTTTACGAGCAGTACTTC	CASSFLYEQYF
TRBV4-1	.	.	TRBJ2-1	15	TGCGCCAGCAGCCAAGCCGGCGGCCCGCTTAATGAGCAGTTCTTC	CASSQAGGPLNEQFF
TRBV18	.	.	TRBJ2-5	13	TGTGCCAGCTCATCGACAGGAGAAGAGACCCAGTACTTC	CASSSTGEETQYF
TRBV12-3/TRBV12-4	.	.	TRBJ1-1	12	TGTGCCAGCAGGGGGCCCGAAAGGGAAGCTTTCTTT	CASRGPEREAFF
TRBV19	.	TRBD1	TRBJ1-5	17	TGTGCCAGTAGTAAGGACAGGGCAGAGATAGGCAATCAGCCCCAGCATTTT	CASSKDRAEIGNQPQHF
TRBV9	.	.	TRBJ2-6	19	TGTGCCAGCAGCGCCGCCGTTACAGGGAAGTTGTCTGGGGCCAACGTCCTGACTTTC	CASSAAVTGKLSGANVLTF
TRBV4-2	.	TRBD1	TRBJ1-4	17	TGTGCCAGCAGCCAAGCTTCGTCCCCGGACAGGCAAGGAAAACTGTTTTTT	CASSQASSPDRQGKLFF
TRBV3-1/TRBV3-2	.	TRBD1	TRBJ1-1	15	TGTGCCAGCAGCCAGCAGACAGGGTGGGCCACTGAAGCTTTCTTT	CASSQQTGWATEAFF
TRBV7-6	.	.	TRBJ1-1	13	TGTGCCAGCAGCTTAGAAGTGGACAGTGAAGCTTTCTTT	CASSLEVDSEAFF
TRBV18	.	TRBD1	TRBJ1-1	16	TGTGCCAGCTCACCCTACCTGACAGGGAGGAACACTGAAGCTTTCTTT	CASSPYLTGRNTEAFF
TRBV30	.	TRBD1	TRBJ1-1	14	TGTGCCTGGAGTCCTCGGACAGGGGTCACTGAAGCTTTCTTT	CAWSPRTGVTEAFF
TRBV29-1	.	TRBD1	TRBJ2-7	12	TGCAGCGCGACAGGGATAGGCTACGAGCAGTACTTC	CSATGIGYEQYF
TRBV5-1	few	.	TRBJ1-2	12	TGCGCCAGCAGCTTAACAGATTATGGCTACACCTTC	CASSLTDYGYTF
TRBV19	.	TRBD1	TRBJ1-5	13	TGTGCCAGTAGTGGGGACAGGGACCGGCCCCAGCATTTT	CASSGDRDRPQHF
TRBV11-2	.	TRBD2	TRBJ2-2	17	TGTGCCAGCAGCGTTACCGGGACTAGCGGGAGAGTCGGGGAGCTGTTTTTT	CASSVTGTSGRVGELFF
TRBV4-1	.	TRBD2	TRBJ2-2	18	TGCGCCAGCAGCCAGAGGACTAGCGGGGGAGTAAACACCGGGGAGCTGTTTTTT	CASSQRTSGGVNTGELFF
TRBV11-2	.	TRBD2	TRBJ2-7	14	TGTGCCAGCAAAATTGCGGGGGACCCCTACGAGCAGTACTTC	CASKIAGDPYEQYF
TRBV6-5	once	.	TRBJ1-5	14	TGTGCCAGCCAGGCCAGATATAGCAATCAGCCCCAGCATTTT	CASQARYSNQPQHF
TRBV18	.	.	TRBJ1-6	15	TGTGCCAGCTCACCAGGGCAATTGCATAATTCACCCCTCCACTTT	CASSPGQLHNSPLHF
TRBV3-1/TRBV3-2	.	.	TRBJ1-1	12	TGTGCCAGCAGCCAAGCTCGGGGGGAAGCTTTCTTT	CASSQARGEAFF
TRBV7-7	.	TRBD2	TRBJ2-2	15	TGTGCTAGCAGCTTGGAACGAGCGGGGGCCGGGGAGCTGTTTTTT	CASSLERAGAGELFF
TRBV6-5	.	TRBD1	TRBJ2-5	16	TGTGCCAGCAGTTTCTTACCGGGACAGGGGGTAGAGACCCAGTACTTC	CASSFLPGQGVETQYF
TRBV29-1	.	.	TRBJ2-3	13	TGCAGCGTTGGCGGCGGGCAAACAGATACGCAGTATTTT	CSVGGGQTDTQYF
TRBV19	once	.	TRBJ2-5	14	TGTGCCAGTAGTATTTCAGGGGCCGGAGAGACCCAGTACTTC	CASSISGAGETQYF
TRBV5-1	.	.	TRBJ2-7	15	TGCGCCAGCAGCTTGGGATCGAGGGGGTATGACGAGCAGTACTTC	CASSLGSRGYDEQYF
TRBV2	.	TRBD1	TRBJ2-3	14	TGTGCCAGCAGTGGCCGACAGGGTACAGATACGCAGTATTTT	CASSGRQGTDTQYF
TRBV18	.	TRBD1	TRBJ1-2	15	TGTGCCAGCTCCCCCCTGACAGGGGAAAACAGGGGCTACACCTTC	CASSPLTGENRGYTF
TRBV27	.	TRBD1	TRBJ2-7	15	TGTGCCAGCAGTTTAAGAACAGGGGGTGTCTACGAGCAGTACTTC	CASSLRTGGVYEQYF
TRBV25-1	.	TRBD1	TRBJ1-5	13	TGTGCCAGCAGAGACAGGGCTCTTCAGCCCCAGCATTTT	CASRDRALQPQHF
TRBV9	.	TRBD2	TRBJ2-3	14	TGTGCCAGCGGTCGGGCGGGGGGCACAGATACGCAGTATTTT	CASGRAGGTDTQYF
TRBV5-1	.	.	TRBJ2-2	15	TGCGCCAGCAGCTTGGGGGGGGCGAACACCGGGGAGCTGTTTTTT	CASSLGGANTGELFF
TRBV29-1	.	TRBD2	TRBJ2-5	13	TGCAGCGTTCAAAGACTAGCGGGAGAGACCCAGTACTTC	CSVQRLAGETQYF
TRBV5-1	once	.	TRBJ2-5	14	TGCGCCAGCGGTACACAGGGTCCCCAAGAGACCCAGTACTTC	CASGTQGPQETQYF
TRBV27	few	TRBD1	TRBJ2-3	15	TGTGCCAGCAGTCTTCGACAGGGATGGGCAGATACGCAGTATTTT	CASSLRQGWADTQYF
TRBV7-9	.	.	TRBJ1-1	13	TGTGCCAGCAGCCTGGACAAGAACACTGAAGCTTTCTTT	CASSLDKNTEAFF